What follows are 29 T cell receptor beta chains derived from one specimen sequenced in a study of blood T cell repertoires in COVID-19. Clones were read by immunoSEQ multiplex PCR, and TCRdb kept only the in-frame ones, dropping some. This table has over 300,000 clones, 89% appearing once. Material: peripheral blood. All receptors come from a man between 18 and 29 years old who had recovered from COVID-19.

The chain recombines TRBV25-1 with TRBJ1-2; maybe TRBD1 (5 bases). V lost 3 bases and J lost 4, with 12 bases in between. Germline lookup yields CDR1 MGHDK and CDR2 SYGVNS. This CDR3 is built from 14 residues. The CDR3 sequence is CASSDAGRAYGYTF. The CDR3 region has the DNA TGTGCCAGCAGTGATGCGGGACGCGCCTATGGCTACACCTTC.

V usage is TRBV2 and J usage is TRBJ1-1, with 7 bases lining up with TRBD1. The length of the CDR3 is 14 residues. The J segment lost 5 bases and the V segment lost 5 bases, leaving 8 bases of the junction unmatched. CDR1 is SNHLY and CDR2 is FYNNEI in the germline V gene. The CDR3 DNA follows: TGTGCCAGCAGTCCGACAGGGCCCCATACTGAAGCTTTCTTT. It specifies CASSPTGPHTEAFF.

The CDR3 protein is CASSFTGRDYEQYF. DNA for the CDR3: TGTGCCAGCAGCTTTACAGGGCGCGACTACGAGCAGTACTTC. V is TRBV5-4 and J is TRBJ2-7; weak D call: TRBD1 (6 bases). The length of the CDR3 is 14 residues. Deletions cut 2 bases from V and 3 bases from J, with 12 bases between. Germline V CDR1 and CDR2: SGHNT, YYREEE (reference sequence).

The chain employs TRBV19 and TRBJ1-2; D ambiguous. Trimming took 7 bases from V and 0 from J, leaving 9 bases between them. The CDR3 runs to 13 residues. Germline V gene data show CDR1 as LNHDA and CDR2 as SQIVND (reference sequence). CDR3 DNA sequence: TGTGCCAGTATTAACGACACTAACTATGGCTACACCTTC. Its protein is CASINDTNYGYTF.

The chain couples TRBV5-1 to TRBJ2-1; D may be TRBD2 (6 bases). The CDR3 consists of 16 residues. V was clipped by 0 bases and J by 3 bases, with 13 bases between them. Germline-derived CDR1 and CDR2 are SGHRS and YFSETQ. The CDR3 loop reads CASSLVISGVYNEQFF. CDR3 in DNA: TGCGCCAGCAGCTTGGTTATTAGCGGAGTCTACAATGAGCAGTTCTTC.

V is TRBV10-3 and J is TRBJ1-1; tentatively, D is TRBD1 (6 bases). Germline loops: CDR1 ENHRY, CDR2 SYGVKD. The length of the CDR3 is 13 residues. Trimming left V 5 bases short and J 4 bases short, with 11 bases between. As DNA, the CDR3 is TGTGCCATCAGTCCCCAGACAGGCACTGAAGCTTTCTTT. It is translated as CAISPQTGTEAFF.

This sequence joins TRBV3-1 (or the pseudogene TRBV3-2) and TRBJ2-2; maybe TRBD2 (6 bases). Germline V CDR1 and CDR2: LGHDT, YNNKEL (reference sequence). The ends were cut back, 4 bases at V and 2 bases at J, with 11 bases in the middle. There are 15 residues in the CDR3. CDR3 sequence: CASSPRDSNTGELFF. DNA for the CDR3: TGTGCCAGCAGCCCACGGGACTCTAACACCGGGGAGCTGTTTTTT.

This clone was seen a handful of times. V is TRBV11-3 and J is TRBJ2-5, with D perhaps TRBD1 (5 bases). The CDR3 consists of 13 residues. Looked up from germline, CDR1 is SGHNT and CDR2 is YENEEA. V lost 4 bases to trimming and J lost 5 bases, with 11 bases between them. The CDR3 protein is CASSSRAGETQYF. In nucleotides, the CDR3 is TGTGCCAGCAGCTCTAGGGCAGGGGAGACCCAGTACTTC.

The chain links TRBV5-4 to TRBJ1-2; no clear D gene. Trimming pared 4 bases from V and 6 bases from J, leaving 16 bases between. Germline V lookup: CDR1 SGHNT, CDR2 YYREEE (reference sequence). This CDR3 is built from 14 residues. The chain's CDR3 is CASSPGRETNGYTF. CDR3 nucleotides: TGTGCCAGCAGCCCCGGACGGGAAACTAATGGCTACACCTTC. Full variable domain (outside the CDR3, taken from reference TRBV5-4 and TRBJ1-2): ETGVTQSPTHLIKTRGQQVTLRCSSQSGHNTVSWYQQALGQGPQFIFQYYREEENGRGNFPPRFSGLQFPNYSSELNVNALELDDSALYLCASSPGRETNGYTFGSGTRLTVV.

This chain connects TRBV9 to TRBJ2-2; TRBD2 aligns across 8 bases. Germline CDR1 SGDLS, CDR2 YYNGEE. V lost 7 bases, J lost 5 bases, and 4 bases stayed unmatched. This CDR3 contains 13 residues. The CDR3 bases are TGTGCCAGCCGGGAGGGCAGGACCGGGGAGCTGTTTTTT. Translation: CASREGRTGELFF.

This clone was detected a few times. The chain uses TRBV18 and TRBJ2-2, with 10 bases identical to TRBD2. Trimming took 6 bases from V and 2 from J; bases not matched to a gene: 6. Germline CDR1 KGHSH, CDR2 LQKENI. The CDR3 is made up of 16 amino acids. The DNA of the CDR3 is TGTGCCAGCTCTCCGAGGACTAGCGGAAACACCGGGGAGCTGTTTTTT. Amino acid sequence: CASSPRTSGNTGELFF.

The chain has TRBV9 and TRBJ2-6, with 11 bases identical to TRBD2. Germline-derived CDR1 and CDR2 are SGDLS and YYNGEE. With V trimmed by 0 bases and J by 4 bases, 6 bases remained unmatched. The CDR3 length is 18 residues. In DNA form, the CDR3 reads TGTGCCAGCAGCGTAGATGCTAGCGGGAGGTCGGGGGCCAACGTCCTGACTTTC. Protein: CASSVDASGRSGANVLTF.

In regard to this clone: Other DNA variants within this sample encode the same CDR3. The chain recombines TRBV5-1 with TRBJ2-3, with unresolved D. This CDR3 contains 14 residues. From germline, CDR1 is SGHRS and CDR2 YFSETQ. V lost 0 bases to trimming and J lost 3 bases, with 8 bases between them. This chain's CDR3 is CASSLGGRTDTQYF. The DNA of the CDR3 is TGCGCCAGCAGCTTGGGAGGTAGGACAGATACGCAGTATTTT.

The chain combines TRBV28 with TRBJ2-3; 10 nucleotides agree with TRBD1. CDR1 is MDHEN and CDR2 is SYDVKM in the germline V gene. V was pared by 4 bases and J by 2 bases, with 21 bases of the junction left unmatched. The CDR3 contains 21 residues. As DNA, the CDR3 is TGTGCCAGCAGTTCCTCCATAGGGACAGGGGCCGCTTCCCGTGTCACAGATACGCAGTATTTT. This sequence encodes CASSSSIGTGAASRVTDTQYF. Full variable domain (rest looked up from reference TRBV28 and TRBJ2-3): DVKVTQSSRYLVKRTGEKVFLECVQDMDHENMFWYRQDPGLGLRLIYFSYDVKMKEKGDIPEGYSVSREKKERFSLILESASTNQTSMYLCASSSSIGTGAASRVTDTQYFGPGTRLTVL.

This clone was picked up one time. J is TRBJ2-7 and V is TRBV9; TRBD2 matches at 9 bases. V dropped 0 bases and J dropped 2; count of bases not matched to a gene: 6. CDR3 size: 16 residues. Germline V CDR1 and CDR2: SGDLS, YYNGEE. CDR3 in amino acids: CASSVAVAGGAYEQYF. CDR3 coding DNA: TGTGCCAGCAGCGTAGCGGTTGCGGGAGGGGCCTACGAGCAGTACTTC.

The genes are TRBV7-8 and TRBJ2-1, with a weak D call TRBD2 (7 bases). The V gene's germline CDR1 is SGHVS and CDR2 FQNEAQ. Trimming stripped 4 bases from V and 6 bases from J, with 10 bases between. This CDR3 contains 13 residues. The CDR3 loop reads CASSWRGPNEQFF. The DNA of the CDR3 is TGTGCCAGCAGCTGGCGGGGGCCCAATGAGCAGTTCTTC.

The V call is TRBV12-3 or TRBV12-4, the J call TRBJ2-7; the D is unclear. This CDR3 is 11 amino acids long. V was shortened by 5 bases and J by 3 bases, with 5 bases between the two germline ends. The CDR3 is CASSVNYEQYF. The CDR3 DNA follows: TGTGCCAGCAGTGTCAACTACGAGCAGTACTTC.

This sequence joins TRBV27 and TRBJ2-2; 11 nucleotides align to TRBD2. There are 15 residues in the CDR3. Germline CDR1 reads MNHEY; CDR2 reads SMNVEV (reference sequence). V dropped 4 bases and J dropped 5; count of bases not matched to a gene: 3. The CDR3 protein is CASSSLAGGTGELFF. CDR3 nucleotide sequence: TGTGCCAGCAGTTCTCTAGCGGGGGGTACCGGGGAGCTGTTTTTT.

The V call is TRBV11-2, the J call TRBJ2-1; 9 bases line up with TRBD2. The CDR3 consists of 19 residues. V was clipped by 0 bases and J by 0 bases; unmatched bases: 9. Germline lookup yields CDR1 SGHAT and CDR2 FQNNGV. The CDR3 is CASSLEGGLAHFSYNEQFF. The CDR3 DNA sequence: TGTGCCAGCAGCTTAGAGGGGGGACTAGCCCACTTCTCCTACAATGAGCAGTTCTTC. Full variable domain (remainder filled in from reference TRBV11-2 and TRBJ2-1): EAGVAQSPRYKIIEKRQSVAFWCNPISGHATLYWYQQILGQGPKLLIQFQNNGVVDDSQLPKDRFSAERLKGVDSTLKIQPAKLEDSAVYLCASSLEGGLAHFSYNEQFFGPGTRLTVL.

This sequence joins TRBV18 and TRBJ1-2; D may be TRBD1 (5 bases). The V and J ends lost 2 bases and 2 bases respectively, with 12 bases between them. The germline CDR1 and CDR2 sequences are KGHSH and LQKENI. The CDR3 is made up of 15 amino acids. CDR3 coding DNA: TGTGCCAGCTCACCAGAGAACGGGGGGAACTATGGCTACACCTTC. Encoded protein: CASSPENGGNYGYTF.

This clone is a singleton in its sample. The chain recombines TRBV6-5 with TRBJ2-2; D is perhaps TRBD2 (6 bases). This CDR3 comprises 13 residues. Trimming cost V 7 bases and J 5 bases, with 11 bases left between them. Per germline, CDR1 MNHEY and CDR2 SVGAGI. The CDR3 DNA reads TGTGCCAGCACGGCTAGCGTGACCGGGGAGCTGTTTTTT. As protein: CASTASVTGELFF.

The CDR3 protein is CASSVVSTGELFF. DNA for the CDR3: TGTGCCAGCAGCGTAGTCAGCACCGGGGAGCTGTTTTTT. The chain joins TRBV9 to TRBJ2-2; no firm D call. There are 13 residues in the CDR3. V lost 0 bases to trimming and J lost 4 bases, with 4 bases between them. CDR1 SGDLS and CDR2 YYNGEE come from the germline V gene. The full variable domain, its missing parts supplied by reference TRBV9 and TRBJ2-2, is DSGVTQTPKHLITATGQRVTLRCSPRSGDLSVYWYQQSLDQGLQFLIQYYNGEERAKGNILERFSAQQFPDLHSELNLSSLELGDSALYFCASSVVSTGELFFGEGSRLTVL.

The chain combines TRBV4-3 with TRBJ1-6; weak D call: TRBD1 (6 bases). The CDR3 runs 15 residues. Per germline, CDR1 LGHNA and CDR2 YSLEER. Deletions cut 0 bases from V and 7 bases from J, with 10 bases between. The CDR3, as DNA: TGCGCCAGCAGCCAAGATGGGGGGGCGAATTCACCCCTCCACTTT. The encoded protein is CASSQDGGANSPLHF.

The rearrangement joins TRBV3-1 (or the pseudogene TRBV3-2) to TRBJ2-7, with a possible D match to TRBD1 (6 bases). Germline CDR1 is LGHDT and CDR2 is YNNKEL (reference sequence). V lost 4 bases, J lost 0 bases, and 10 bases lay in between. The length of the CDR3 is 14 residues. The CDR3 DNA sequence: TGTGCCAGCAGCCGATGGGACAACTCCTACGAGCAGTACTTC. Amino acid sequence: CASSRWDNSYEQYF.

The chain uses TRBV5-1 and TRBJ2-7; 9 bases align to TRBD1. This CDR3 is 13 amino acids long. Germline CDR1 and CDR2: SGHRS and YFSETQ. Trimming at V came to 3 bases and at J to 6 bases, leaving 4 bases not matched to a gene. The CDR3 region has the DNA TGCGCCAGCAGCTACGGACAGGGGAGCGAGCAGTACTTC. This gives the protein CASSYGQGSEQYF.

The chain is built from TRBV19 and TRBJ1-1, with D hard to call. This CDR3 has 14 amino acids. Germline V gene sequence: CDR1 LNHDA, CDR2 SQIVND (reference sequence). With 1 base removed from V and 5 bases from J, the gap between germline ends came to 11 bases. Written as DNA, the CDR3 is TGTGCCAGTAGTATAGTCTGGGAGATGACTGAAGCTTTCTTT. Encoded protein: CASSIVWEMTEAFF.

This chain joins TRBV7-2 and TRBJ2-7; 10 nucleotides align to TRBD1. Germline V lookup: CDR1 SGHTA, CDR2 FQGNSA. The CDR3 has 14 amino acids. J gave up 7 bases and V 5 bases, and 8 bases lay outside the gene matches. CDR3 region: CASSPGTGVWEQYF. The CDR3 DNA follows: TGTGCCAGCAGCCCCGGGACAGGGGTTTGGGAGCAGTACTTC.

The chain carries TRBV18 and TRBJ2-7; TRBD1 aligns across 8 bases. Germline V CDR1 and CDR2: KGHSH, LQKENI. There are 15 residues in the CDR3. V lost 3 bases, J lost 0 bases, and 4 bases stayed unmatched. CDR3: CASSPPGTGSYEQYF. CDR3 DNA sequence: TGTGCCAGCTCACCGCCCGGGACAGGCTCCTACGAGCAGTACTTC.

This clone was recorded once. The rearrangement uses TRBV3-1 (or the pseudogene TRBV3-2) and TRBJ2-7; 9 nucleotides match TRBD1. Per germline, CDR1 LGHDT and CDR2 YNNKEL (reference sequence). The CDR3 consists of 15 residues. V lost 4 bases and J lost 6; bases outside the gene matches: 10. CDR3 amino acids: CASSLPGQGFREQYF. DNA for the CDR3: TGTGCCAGCAGCCTACCGGGACAGGGTTTCCGCGAGCAGTACTTC.